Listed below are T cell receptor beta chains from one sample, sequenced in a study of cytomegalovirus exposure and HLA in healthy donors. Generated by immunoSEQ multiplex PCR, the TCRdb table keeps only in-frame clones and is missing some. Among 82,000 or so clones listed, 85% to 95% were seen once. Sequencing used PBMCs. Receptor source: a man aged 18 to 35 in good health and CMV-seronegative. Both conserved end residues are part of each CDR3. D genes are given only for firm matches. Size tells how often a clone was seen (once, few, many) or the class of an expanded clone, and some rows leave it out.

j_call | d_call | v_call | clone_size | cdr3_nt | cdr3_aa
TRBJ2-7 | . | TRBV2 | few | TGTGCCAGCACCTGGACACGCGAGCAGTACTTC | CASTWTREQYF
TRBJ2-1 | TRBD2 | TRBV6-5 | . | TGTGCCAGCAGTTACTGGGGACTAGCGGATGAGCAGTTCTTC | CASSYWGLADEQFF
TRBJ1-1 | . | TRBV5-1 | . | TGCGCCAGCAGCTCCCGCCCGGCAGGGACTGAAGCTTTCTTT | CASSSRPAGTEAFF
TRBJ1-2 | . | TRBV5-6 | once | TGTGCCAGCAGCTTGGAGGGAGGAGTCAACTATGGCTACACCTTC | CASSLEGGVNYGYTF
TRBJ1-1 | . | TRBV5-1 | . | TGCGCCAGCAGCTTGGCAGGGCCCCATGAAGCTTTCTTT | CASSLAGPHEAFF
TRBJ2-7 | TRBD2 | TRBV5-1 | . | TGCGCCAGCAGCTCAGCGGGAGGTCTGAGCGAGCAGTACTTC | CASSSAGGLSEQYF
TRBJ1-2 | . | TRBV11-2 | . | TGTGCCAGCAGCTCGTTCGGGGGGGCGGTGGTACTCTATGGCTACACCTTC | CASSSFGGAVVLYGYTF
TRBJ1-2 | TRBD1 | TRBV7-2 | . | TGTGCCAGCAGCTTAGGGGGGGACAGGGACAACTTCTATGGCTACACCTTC | CASSLGGDRDNFYGYTF
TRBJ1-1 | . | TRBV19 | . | TGTGCCAGTAGTTACAGGGTTAATCCTACCCCGGGCGCTGAAGCTTTCTTT | CASSYRVNPTPGAEAFF
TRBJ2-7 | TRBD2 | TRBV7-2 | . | TGTGCCAGCAGCTTAGAAGGAAGCGGGAGAGGGTTCTACGAGCAGTACTTC | CASSLEGSGRGFYEQYF
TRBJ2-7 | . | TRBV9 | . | TGTGCCAGCAGCGTAACTCCCTACGAGCAGTACTTC | CASSVTPYEQYF
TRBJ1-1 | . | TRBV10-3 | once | TGTGCCCTCCGACAGCTCATGAACACTGAAGCTTTCTTT | CALRQLMNTEAFF
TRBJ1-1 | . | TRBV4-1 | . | TGCGCCAGCAGGAATCCTTCCGGGGGCACTGAAGCTTTCTTT | CASRNPSGGTEAFF
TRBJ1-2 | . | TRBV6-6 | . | TGTGCCAGCAGTCCCTCAGGGGCGCATGGCTACACCTTC | CASSPSGAHGYTF
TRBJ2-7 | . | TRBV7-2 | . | TGTGCCAGCAGCTCCCGGGTCCTTTTCTACGAGCAGTACTTC | CASSSRVLFYEQYF
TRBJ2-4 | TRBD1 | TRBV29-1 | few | TGCAGCGGGGGACAGGGGGGAGCCAAAAACATTCAGTACTTC | CSGGQGGAKNIQYF
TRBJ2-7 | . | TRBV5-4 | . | TGTGCCAGCAGCTCCCCTGGGAGGGGGGCCTACGAGCAGTACTTC | CASSSPGRGAYEQYF
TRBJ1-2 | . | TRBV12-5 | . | TGTGCTAGTGGTTTGGTACACAGCTATGGCTACACCTTC | CASGLVHSYGYTF
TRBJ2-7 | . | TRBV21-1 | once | TGTGCCAGCAAAAAAGGGGGGGGCCTCTACGAGCAGTACTTC | CASKKGGGLYEQYF
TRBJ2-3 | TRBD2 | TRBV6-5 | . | TGTGCCAGCAACCCCCGGGGGGGATGCACAGATACGCAGTATTTT | CASNPRGGCTDTQYF
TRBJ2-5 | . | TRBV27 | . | TGTGCCAGCAGGCAATCAGGGGAGACCCAGTACTTC | CASRQSGETQYF
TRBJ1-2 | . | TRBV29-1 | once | TGCAGCGTTGACCTCGGGAGGGCGAGAAACTATGGCTACACCTTC | CSVDLGRARNYGYTF
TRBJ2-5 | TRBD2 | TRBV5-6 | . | TGTGCCAGCAGCTTGGTGGTGACTAGCTACAAGACCCAGTACTTC | CASSLVVTSYKTQYF
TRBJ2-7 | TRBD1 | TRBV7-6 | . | TGTGCCAGCAGCTTAACAGGGGGCGCGTACGAGCAGTACTTC | CASSLTGGAYEQYF
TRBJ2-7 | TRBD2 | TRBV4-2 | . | TGTGCCAGCAGCCCGGAGGGGGGGACTAGTATACCCCAGTCGCAGTACTTC | CASSPEGGTSIPQSQYF
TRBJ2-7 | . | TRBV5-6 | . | TGTGCCAGCAGGTTTTATGGCGGGAACTACGAGCAGTACTTC | CASRFYGGNYEQYF
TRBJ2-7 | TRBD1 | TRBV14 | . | TGTGCCAGCAGCCAAGCTGAGGGACAGGGAAGCGAGCAGTACTTC | CASSQAEGQGSEQYF
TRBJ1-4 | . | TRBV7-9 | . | TGTGCCAGCAGCTTAGGCAGGGGATACGATGAAAAACTGTTTTTT | CASSLGRGYDEKLFF
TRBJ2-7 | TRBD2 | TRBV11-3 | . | TGTGCCAGCAGCTTAGGAGGAGCGGGAGGGTACGAGCAGTACTTC | CASSLGGAGGYEQYF
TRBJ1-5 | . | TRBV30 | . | TGTGCCTGGAGTCGAGAGGCCGATCAGCCCCAGCATTTT | CAWSREADQPQHF
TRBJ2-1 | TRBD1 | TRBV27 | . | TGTGCCAGCAGTTTAACCCGGACAGGCAGGGGTGAGCAGTTCTTC | CASSLTRTGRGEQFF
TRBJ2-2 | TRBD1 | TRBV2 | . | TGTGCCAGCAGGCCTCGGGACAGGGTAGAGGCCGGGGAGCTGTTTTTT | CASRPRDRVEAGELFF
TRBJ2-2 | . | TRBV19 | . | TGTGCCAGTATTTCGCCTTCCAGGGGGAACACCGGGGAGCTGTTTTTT | CASISPSRGNTGELFF
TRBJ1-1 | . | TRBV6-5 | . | TGTGCCAGCAGTTACCGGTCGAACACTGAAGCTTTCTTT | CASSYRSNTEAFF
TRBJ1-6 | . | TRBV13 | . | TGTGCCAGCAGCTTATGGAGGATGAGCTCCTATAATTCACCCCTCCACTTT | CASSLWRMSSYNSPLHF
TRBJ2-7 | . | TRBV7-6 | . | TGTGCCAGCAGCCCGTGGGAGGTATCCTACGAGCAGTACTTC | CASSPWEVSYEQYF
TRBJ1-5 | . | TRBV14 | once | TGTGCCAGCAGCCCTGACACAGATCAGCCCCAGCATTTT | CASSPDTDQPQHF
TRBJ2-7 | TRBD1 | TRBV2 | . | TGTGCCAGCAGCGCCCTTAGGACAGGCCGCTCCTACGAGCAGTACTTC | CASSALRTGRSYEQYF
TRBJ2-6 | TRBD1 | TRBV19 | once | TGTGCCAGCCGCTACAGGGGGCGATACTCTGGGGCCAACGTCCTGACTTTC | CASRYRGRYSGANVLTF
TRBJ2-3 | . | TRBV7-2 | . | TGTGCCAGCATCGAATCCAGGAACACAGATACGCAGTATTTT | CASIESRNTDTQYF
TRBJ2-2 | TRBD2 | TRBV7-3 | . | TGTGCCAGCAGCGACGCGGGAGGTCCCACCGGGGAGCTGTTTTTT | CASSDAGGPTGELFF